The 9 T cell receptor beta chains listed next were all sequenced from one sample in a study of T cell changes during pregnancy in multiple sclerosis. Repertoires were generated with immunoSEQ multiplex PCR, while TCRdb's copy carries only in-frame clones and drops some. The sample contains 90,000 to 120,000 clones, approximately 92% of which appear only once. Here the sequenced sample was peripheral blood, taken in the second trimester of pregnancy. These receptors were obtained from a female donor with multiple sclerosis, enrolled in a pregnancy study.

This chain uses TRBV7-8 with TRBJ1-4; D might be TRBD1 (5 bases). CDR3 size: 15 residues. V lost 8 bases, J lost 8 bases, and 21 bases lay in between. Germline V gives CDR1 SGHVS, CDR2 FQNEAQ. The CDR3 spells CASVRIAGMGEKLFF. The CDR3 DNA reads as TGTGCCAGCGTAAGAATAGCAGGGATGGGGGAAAAACTGTTTTTT.

This clone was observed at least ten times. This chain connects TRBV4-2 to TRBJ1-4; D call uncertain. V dropped 0 bases and J dropped 4 bases, with 12 bases sitting between them. The CDR3 sequence is 16 residues long. The germline V gene encodes CDR1 LGHNA and CDR2 YNFKEQ. CDR3: CASSQETRAYNEKLFF. The CDR3, as DNA: TGTGCCAGCAGCCAAGAAACGAGGGCCTATAATGAAAAACTGTTTTTT.

This chain connects TRBV28 to TRBJ1-2, with 7 positions matching TRBD1. This CDR3 region has 15 residues. The germline V gene has CDR1 MDHEN and CDR2 SYDVKM. V gave up 6 bases and J gave up 2 bases; unmatched junction bases: 9. The CDR3 DNA is TGTGCCAGCAGACATACAGGGGCCCGAAACTATGGCTACACCTTC. Residues: CASRHTGARNYGYTF.

The CDR3 is CASSEWGVQEKLFF. The DNA of the CDR3 is TGTGCCAGCAGTGAATGGGGGGTCCAAGAAAAACTGTTTTTT. The chain is built from TRBV2 and TRBJ1-4, with a tentative D call TRBD1 (5 bases). Germline values: CDR1 SNHLY, CDR2 FYNNEI. This CDR3 is built from 14 residues. V gave up 2 bases and J gave up 8 bases, with 12 bases separating them.

CDR3 loop: CASSRGQGYEQYF. The CDR3, as DNA: TGTGCCAGCAGTAGAGGACAGGGATACGAGCAGTACTTC. V and J are TRBV6-5 and TRBJ2-7; 8 nucleotides align to TRBD1. This CDR3 is 13 amino acids long. Trimming at V came to 5 bases and at J to 4 bases, leaving 4 bases not matched to a gene. CDR1 and CDR2 from the germline V gene are MNHEY and SVGAGI.

This chain uses TRBV2 with TRBJ2-5; the D gene is possibly TRBD1 (6 bases). Deletions cut 7 bases from V and 1 base from J, with 10 bases between. Germline V gives CDR1 SNHLY, CDR2 FYNNEI. CDR3 length: 13 amino acids. Written as DNA, the CDR3 is TGTGCCAGCATTGGACAGCTCCAAGAGACCCAGTACTTC. Its protein product is CASIGQLQETQYF.

The CDR3 protein is CATEGPTEAFF. DNA for the CDR3: TGTGCAACTGAGGGTCCCACTGAAGCTTTCTTT. V is TRBV10-3 and J is TRBJ1-1; D call uncertain. The length of the CDR3 is 11 residues. Germline CDR1 reads ENHRY; CDR2 reads SYGVKD.

The chain carries TRBV6-8 and TRBJ2-1; 10 nucleotides match TRBD1. From germline, CDR1 is MNHGY and CDR2 SAAAGT. V shed 6 bases and J 9 bases; nucleotides not matched to a gene: 5. The CDR3 sequence is 13 residues long. The CDR3 here is CASRGTGVSEQFF. The DNA for the CDR3 is TGTGCCAGCAGAGGGACAGGGGTAAGTGAGCAGTTCTTC.

This sequence joins TRBV18 and TRBJ2-3; 7 nucleotides line up with TRBD2. Trimming cost V 5 bases and J 0 bases; bases outside gene matches: 11. The CDR3 runs 17 residues. From germline, CDR1 is KGHSH and CDR2 LQKENI. CDR3 sequence reads: CASSATGAGLSTDTQYF. CDR3 DNA sequence: TGTGCCAGCTCAGCGACGGGAGCGGGACTTAGCACAGATACGCAGTATTTT. The full variable domain, rest sourced from reference TRBV18 and TRBJ2-3, is NAGVMQNPRHLVRRRGQEARLRCSPMKGHSHVYWYRQLPEEGLKFMVYLQKENIIDESGMPKERFSAEFPKEGPSILRIQQVVRGDSAAYFCASSATGAGLSTDTQYFGPGTRLTVL.